This TCR beta chain was recorded in a study of T-cell reconstitution after alpha-beta-depleted transplantation in children. CDR3 length: 16 residues. Trimming pared 2 bases from V and 2 bases from J, leaving 15 bases between. CDR1 MNHNS and CDR2 SASEGT come from the germline V gene. TCRbeta library construction was performed incorporating unique molecular identifiers. TCRdb ran MiXCR on the PCR reads and lists one entry per CDR3 protein. The sample lists over 550,000 distinct CDR3 sequences, about 10% occurring once. The V and J genes are TRBV6-1 and TRBJ2-5; tentative D call: TRBD1 (5 bases). The material sequenced was PBMCs from the stem cell graft donor, taken from the stem cell graft. This clonotype originated in a human donor who donated a stem cell graft to a child with acute myeloid leukemia. The CDR3 loop reads CASSELQPGLQETQYF. CDR3 bases: TGTGCCAGCAGTGAATTACAGCCAGGGCTACAAGAGACCCAGTACTTC.